These 15 T cell receptor beta chains originate from one sample sequenced in a study of T cells in Graves' hyperthyroidism and ophthalmopathy. It was RNA transcripts that yielded the amplified TCR beta CDR3 regions. First-round RT-PCR of the TCR CDR3 relied on the HTBI primer set. MiXCR, run by TCRdb on the multiplex PCR reads, gives a single entry per CDR3 protein. The data hold 550,000 to 650,000 distinct CDR3 sequences, with 14% observed a single time. The material sequenced was blood. The receptors originated from a woman in her thirties or forties with Graves' hyperthyroidism.

This clonotype turned up a few times. J is TRBJ2-6 and V is TRBV20-1; D is possibly TRBD1 or TRBD2 (5 bases each). V gave up 1 base and J gave up 0 bases, with 13 bases separating them. This CDR3 is 17 amino acids long. Per germline, CDR1 DFQATT and CDR2 SNEGSKA (reference sequence). Here the CDR3 reads CSARVFGTPSGANVLTF. In DNA, the CDR3 is TGCAGTGCTAGAGTTTTCGGGACCCCCTCTGGGGCCAACGTCCTGACTTTC.

The sample holds many counts of this clonotype. The V call is TRBV20-1, the J call TRBJ2-5; D is perhaps TRBD2 (6 bases). CDR3 length equals 13 residues. The germline gives CDR1 DFQATT, CDR2 SNEGSKA (reference sequence). V lost 6 bases, J lost 5 bases, and 16 bases lay in between. DNA of the CDR3: TGCAGTGCCCTTAGCGGCCCCGGGGAGACCCAGTACTTC. Its translation: CSALSGPGETQYF.

This clonotype was observed many times. The J gene is TRBJ2-1, the V gene TRBV28; 10 bases line up with TRBD2. CDR3 length equals 19 residues. The germline CDR1 and CDR2 sequences are MDHEN and SYDVKM. The trim removed 4 bases at V and 4 bases at J, leaving 16 bases unmatched. CDR3 residues: CASSSSTSGNIRDYNEQFF. Here the CDR3 DNA reads TGTGCCAGCAGTTCGTCAACTAGCGGGAATATTAGGGATTACAATGAGCAGTTCTTC.

Remarks on this clonotype: The final CDR3 position lacks the conserved phenylalanine or tryptophan, pointing to a likely read error. The genes are TRBV6-4 and TRBJ2-1; D gene uncertain. The V gene lost 0 bases and the J gene lost 2 bases, with 8 bases spanning the gap. The CDR3 runs 15 residues. Germline V gene data show CDR1 as MRHNA and CDR2 as SNTAGT. CDR3 in DNA: TGTGCCAGCAGTGACTCAGGTGGGCCCTACAATGAGCAGTTCTCC. Protein sequence: CASSDSGGPYNEQFS.

This clonotype was recorded many times. The genes are TRBV2 and TRBJ1-5; D unclear. CDR3 length: 15 amino acids. Germline V gene sequence: CDR1 SNHLY, CDR2 FYNNEI. Trimming took 1 base from V and 7 from J, leaving 14 bases between them. The CDR3 nucleotides are TGTGCCAGCAGTGAAGGTTCCAACGCTCGGCAGCCCCAGCATTTT. It yields the protein CASSEGSNARQPQHF.

The chain joins TRBV6-5 to TRBJ2-7; TRBD2 matches 7 bases. The trim removed 4 bases at V and 2 bases at J, leaving 14 bases unmatched. This CDR3 has 17 amino acids. Germline loops: CDR1 MNHEY, CDR2 SVGAGI. The chain's CDR3 is CASSSLAPSGDTYEQYF. The CDR3 bases are TGTGCCAGCAGTTCCCTCGCCCCTAGCGGAGATACCTACGAGCAGTACTTC.

The sample holds many counts of this clonotype. The chain has TRBV2 and TRBJ1-1; TRBD1 agrees at 9 bases. Germline V CDR1 and CDR2: SNHLY, FYNNEI. The CDR3 sequence is 17 residues long. The trim removed 6 bases at V and 2 bases at J, leaving 13 bases unmatched. CDR3 in amino acids: CASSAAGTGRINTEAFF. In DNA, the CDR3 is TGTGCCAGCAGCGCCGCCGGGACAGGGAGGATCAACACTGAAGCTTTCTTT.

The V call is TRBV5-1, the J call TRBJ2-1; 7 bases agree with TRBD2. Germline values: CDR1 SGHRS, CDR2 YFSETQ. This CDR3 spans 15 amino acids. With 4 bases clipped from V and 4 bases from J, the junction kept 8 bases outside the gene matches. CDR3 sequence reads: CASSAREGIYNEQFF. In DNA form, the CDR3 reads TGCGCCAGCAGCGCCAGGGAGGGTATTTACAATGAGCAGTTCTTC.

The chain couples TRBV7-8 to TRBJ2-2; 10 nucleotides align to TRBD2. Trimming cost V 5 bases and J 8 bases; bases outside gene matches: 11. Germline V gives CDR1 SGHVS, CDR2 FQNEAQ. The CDR3 is 16 residues long. CDR3 in DNA: TGTGCCAGCAGCCCCCGGGGAGCGGGAGGGCCTGGGGAGCTGTTTTTT. Its translation is CASSPRGAGGPGELFF.

This clonotype occurred many times. The chain has TRBV12-3 or TRBV12-4 and TRBJ1-5, with 7 bases lining up with TRBD1. CDR3 length equals 15 residues. Trimming at V came to 3 bases and at J to 3 bases, leaving 5 bases not matched to a gene. CDR3 sequence reads: CASSLSGGDNQPQHF. The CDR3 DNA reads as TGTGCCAGCAGTTTGTCAGGGGGGGACAATCAGCCCCAGCATTTT.

This clonotype was observed a few times. The V and J genes are TRBV28 and TRBJ1-6; 7 positions agree with TRBD1. CDR3 length: 15 residues. CDR1 and CDR2 (germline): MDHEN, SYDVKM. V gave up 5 bases and J gave up 5 bases; unmatched junction bases: 6. DNA of the CDR3: TGTGCCAGCAGTCTCCCGACAGGGAATAATTCACCCCTCCACTTT. It specifies CASSLPTGNNSPLHF.

This clonotype was found many times. This chain links TRBV20-1 with TRBJ2-2; no clear D. The CDR3 spans 15 residues. The germline CDR1 and CDR2 sequences are DFQATT and SNEGSKA (reference sequence). Trimming took 7 bases from V and 9 from J, leaving 24 bases between them. The CDR3 DNA reads TGCAGTGTTTTCGATACACAAACCCAAAGCCGGGAGCTGTTTTTT. Translated: CSVFDTQTQSRELFF.

This clonotype was observed many times. The chain uses TRBV12-3 or TRBV12-4 and TRBJ2-2; a possible D gene is TRBD2 (5 bases). V was trimmed by 10 bases and J by 6 bases, leaving 24 bases between them. There are 16 residues in the CDR3. Written as DNA, the CDR3 is TGTGCCACTCCCTCCGGCCCCTCCACCGGGGCCGGGGAGCTGTTTTTT. It yields the protein CATPSGPSTGAGELFF.

This clonotype was seen many times. The CDR3 bases are TGTGCCAGCAGTTCTTCCAAAGTTGGGGGGATGGGGGTCCCATACAATGAGCAGTTCTTC. It specifies CASSSSKVGGMGVPYNEQFF. The gene calls are TRBV27 and TRBJ2-1; D is perhaps TRBD2 (6 bases). Deletions cut 4 bases from V and 4 bases from J, with 29 bases between. The CDR3 sequence is 20 residues long. Germline assignment: CDR1 MNHEY and CDR2 SMNVEV (reference sequence).

The sample holds many counts of this clonotype. This chain connects TRBV19 to TRBJ2-1, with 9 bases that match TRBD2. In germline, CDR1 is LNHDA, CDR2 SQIVND (reference sequence). Trimming removed 4 bases from V and 8 bases from J; junction bases left unmatched: 15. The CDR3 spans 17 residues. CDR3 sequence reads: CASSKGPGSGRLHEQFF. DNA for the CDR3: TGTGCCAGTAGTAAGGGTCCGGGAAGCGGGAGGTTACATGAGCAGTTCTTC.